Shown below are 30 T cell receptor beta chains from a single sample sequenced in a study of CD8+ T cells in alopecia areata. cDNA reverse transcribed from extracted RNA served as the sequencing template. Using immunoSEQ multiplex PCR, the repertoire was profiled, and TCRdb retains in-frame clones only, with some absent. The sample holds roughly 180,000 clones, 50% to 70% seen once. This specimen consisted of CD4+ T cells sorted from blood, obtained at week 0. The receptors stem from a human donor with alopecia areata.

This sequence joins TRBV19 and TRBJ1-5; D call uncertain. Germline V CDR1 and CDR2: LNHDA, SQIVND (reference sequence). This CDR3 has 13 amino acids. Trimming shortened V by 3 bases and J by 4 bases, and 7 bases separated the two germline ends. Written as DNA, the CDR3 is TGTGCCAGTAGTATCCAACCGAATCAGCCCCAGCATTTT. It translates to CASSIQPNQPQHF.

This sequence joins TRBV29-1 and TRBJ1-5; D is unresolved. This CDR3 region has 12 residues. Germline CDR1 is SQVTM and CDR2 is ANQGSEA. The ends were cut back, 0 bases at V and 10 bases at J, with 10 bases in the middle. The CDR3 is CSVEDREKPQHF. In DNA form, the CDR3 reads TGCAGCGTTGAAGATAGGGAGAAACCCCAGCATTTT.

The CDR3 DNA reads as TGTGCCAGCAGTGTTGCGGGGGCGAACTATGGCTACACCTTC. Protein sequence: CASSVAGANYGYTF. This sequence joins TRBV25-1 and TRBJ1-2; weak D call: TRBD1 (6 bases). The germline V and J ends were trimmed by 4 bases and 2 bases, with 11 bases remaining between them. CDR3 length: 14 residues. The germline V gene has CDR1 MGHDK and CDR2 SYGVNS.

The CDR3 DNA reads TGCAGCGTCATTGGGACCCGGCCTGACGAGCAGTACTTC. This encodes CSVIGTRPDEQYF. This chain links TRBV29-1 with TRBJ2-7; D possibly matches TRBD1 or TRBD2 (5 bases each). The CDR3 spans 13 residues. V was cut by 6 bases and J by 5 bases, with 17 bases left in between. Germline V gene lookup returns CDR1 SQVTM and CDR2 ANQGSEA.

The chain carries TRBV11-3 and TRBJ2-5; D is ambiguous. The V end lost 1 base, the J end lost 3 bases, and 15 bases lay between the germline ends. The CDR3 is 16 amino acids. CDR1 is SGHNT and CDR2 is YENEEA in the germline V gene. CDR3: CASSLALRDREETQYF. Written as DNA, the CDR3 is TGTGCCAGCAGCTTAGCTCTGAGAGATAGAGAAGAGACCCAGTACTTC. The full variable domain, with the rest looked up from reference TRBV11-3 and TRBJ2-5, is EAGVVQSPRYKIIEKKQPVAFWCNPISGHNTLYWYLQNLGQGPELLIRYENEEAVDDSQLPKDRFSAERLKGVDSTLKIQPAELGDSAVYLCASSLALRDREETQYFGPGTRLLVL.

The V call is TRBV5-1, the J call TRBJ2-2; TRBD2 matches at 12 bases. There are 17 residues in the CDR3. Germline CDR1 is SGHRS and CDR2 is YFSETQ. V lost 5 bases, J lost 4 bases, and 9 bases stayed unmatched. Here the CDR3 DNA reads TGCGCCAGCAGTGCCGGACTAGCGGGGCCCCTCACCGGGGAGCTGTTTTTT. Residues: CASSAGLAGPLTGELFF.

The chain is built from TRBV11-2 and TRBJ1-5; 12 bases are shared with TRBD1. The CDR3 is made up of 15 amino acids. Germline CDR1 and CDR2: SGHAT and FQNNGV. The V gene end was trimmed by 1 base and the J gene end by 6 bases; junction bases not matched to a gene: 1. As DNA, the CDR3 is TGTGCCAGCAGCTTAGGGGACAGGGGGCCTCAGCCCCAGCATTTT. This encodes CASSLGDRGPQPQHF.

The CDR3 sequence: CAWSVRSGQGESPLHF. In nucleotides, the CDR3 is TGTGCCTGGAGTGTACGGTCGGGACAGGGTGAATCACCCCTCCACTTT. V and J are TRBV30 and TRBJ1-6; 9 positions agree with TRBD1. Per the germline V gene, CDR1 is GTSNPN and CDR2 is SVGIG (reference sequence). The length of the CDR3 is 16 residues. J lost 10 bases, V lost 0 bases, and 10 bases had no gene match.

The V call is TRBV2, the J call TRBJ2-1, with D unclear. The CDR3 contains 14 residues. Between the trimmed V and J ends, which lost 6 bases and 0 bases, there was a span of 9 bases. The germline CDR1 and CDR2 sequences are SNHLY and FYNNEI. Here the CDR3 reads CASRTLSSYNEQFF. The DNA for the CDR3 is TGTGCCAGCAGGACCCTGAGCTCCTACAATGAGCAGTTCTTC.

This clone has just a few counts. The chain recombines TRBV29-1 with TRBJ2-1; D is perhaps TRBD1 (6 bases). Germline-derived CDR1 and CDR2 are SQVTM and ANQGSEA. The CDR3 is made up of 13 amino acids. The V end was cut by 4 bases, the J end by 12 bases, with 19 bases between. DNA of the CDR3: TGCAGCGTTGCCCATCCACAGGGCCTGAGGCAGTTCTTC. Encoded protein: CSVAHPQGLRQFF.

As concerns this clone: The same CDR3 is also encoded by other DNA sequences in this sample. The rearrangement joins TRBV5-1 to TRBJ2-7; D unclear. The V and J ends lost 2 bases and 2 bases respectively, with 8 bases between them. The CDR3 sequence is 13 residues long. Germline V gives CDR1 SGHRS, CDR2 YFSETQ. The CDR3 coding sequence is TGCGCCAGCAGCTTCCTGGGAACCTACGAGCAGTACTTC. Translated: CASSFLGTYEQYF.

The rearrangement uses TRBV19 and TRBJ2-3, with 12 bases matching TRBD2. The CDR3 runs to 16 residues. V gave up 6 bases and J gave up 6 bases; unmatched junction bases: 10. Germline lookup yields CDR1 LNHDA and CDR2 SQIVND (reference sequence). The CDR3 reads CASRYPSGTSGDTQYF. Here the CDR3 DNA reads TGTGCCAGTAGATACCCCTCCGGGACTAGCGGGGATACGCAGTATTTT.

DNA for the CDR3: TGTGCCAGCAGAGTAGCGGGGGGCGCCTACGAGCAGTACTTC. This codes for CASRVAGGAYEQYF. V is TRBV2 and J is TRBJ2-7; 10 nucleotides match TRBD2. This CDR3 spans 14 amino acids. Trimming took 6 bases from V and 2 from J; bases not matched to a gene: 4. Per the germline V gene, CDR1 is SNHLY and CDR2 is FYNNEI.

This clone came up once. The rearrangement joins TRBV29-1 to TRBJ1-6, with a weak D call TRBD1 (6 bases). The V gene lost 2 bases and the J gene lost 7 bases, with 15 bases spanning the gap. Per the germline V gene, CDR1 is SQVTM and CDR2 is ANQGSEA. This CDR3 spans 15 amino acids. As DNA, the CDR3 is TGCAGCGTTGAAAAAGGAGGGGGGAGGAATTCACCCCTCCACTTT. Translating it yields CSVEKGGGRNSPLHF. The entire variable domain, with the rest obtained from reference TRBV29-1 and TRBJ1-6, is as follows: SAVISQKPSRDICQRGTSLTIQCQVDSQVTMMFWYRQQPGQSLTLIATANQGSEATYESGFVIDKFPISRPNLTFSTLTVSNMSPEDSSIYLCSVEKGGGRNSPLHFGNGTRLTVT.

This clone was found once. The CDR3 here is CSVARDRVENIQYF. The CDR3, as DNA: TGCAGCGTGGCAAGGGACAGGGTTGAAAACATTCAGTACTTC. The chain recombines TRBV29-1 with TRBJ2-4, with TRBD1 matching 9 bases. The CDR3 is 14 residues long. V dropped 6 bases and J dropped 5; count of bases not matched to a gene: 8. CDR1 and CDR2 from the germline V gene are SQVTM and ANQGSEA.

CDR3 sequence (DNA): TGTGCCAGCAGCTTGGGGCCTGAGACTGAAGCTTTCTTT. Amino acid sequence: CASSLGPETEAFF. The rearrangement links TRBV7-3 to TRBJ1-1; weak D call: TRBD1 (5 bases). Per the germline V gene, CDR1 is SGHTA and CDR2 is FQGTGA. The CDR3 is made up of 13 amino acids. The V gene lost 3 bases and the J gene lost 5 bases, with 10 bases spanning the gap. The variable domain in full, with the rest retrieved from reference TRBV7-3 and TRBJ1-1, is GAGVSQTPSNKVTEKGKYVELRCDPISGHTALYWYRQSLGQGPEFLIYFQGTGAADDSGLPNDRFFAVRPEGSVSTLKIQRTERGDSAVYLCASSLGPETEAFFGQGTRLTVV.

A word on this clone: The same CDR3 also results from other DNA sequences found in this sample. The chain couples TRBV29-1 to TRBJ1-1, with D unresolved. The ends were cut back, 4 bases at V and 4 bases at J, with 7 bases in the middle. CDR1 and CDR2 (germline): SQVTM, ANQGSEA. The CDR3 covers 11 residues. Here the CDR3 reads CSVGSGTEAFF. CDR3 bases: TGCAGCGTTGGTTCGGGCACTGAAGCTTTCTTT.

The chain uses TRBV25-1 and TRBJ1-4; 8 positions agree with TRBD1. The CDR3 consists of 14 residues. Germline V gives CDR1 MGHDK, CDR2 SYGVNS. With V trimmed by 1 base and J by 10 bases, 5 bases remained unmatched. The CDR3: CASSELQGARKLFF. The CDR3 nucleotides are TGTGCCAGCAGTGAATTGCAGGGGGCGCGAAAACTGTTTTTT.

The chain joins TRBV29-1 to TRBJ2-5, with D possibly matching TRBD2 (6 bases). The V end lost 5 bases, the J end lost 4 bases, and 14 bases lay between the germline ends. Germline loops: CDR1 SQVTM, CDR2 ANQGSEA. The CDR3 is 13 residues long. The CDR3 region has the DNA TGCAGCGTTCTCGCGGGGTTAGGAGAGACCCAGTACTTC. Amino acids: CSVLAGLGETQYF.

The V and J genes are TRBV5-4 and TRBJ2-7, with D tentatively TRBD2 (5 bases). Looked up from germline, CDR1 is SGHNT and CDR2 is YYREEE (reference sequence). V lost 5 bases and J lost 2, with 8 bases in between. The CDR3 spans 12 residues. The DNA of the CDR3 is TGTGCCAGCAGTGTCGGGACCTACGAGCAGTACTTC. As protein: CASSVGTYEQYF. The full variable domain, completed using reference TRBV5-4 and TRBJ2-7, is ETGVTQSPTHLIKTRGQQVTLRCSSQSGHNTVSWYQQALGQGPQFIFQYYREEENGRGNFPPRFSGLQFPNYSSELNVNALELDDSALYLCASSVGTYEQYFGPGTRLTVT.

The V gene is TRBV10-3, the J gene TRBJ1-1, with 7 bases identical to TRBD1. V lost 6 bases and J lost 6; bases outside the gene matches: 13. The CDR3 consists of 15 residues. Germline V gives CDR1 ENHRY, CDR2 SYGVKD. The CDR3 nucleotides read TGTGCCATCAGCCAGATATCAGCAGGGGGATCTGAAGCTTTCTTT. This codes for CAISQISAGGSEAFF.

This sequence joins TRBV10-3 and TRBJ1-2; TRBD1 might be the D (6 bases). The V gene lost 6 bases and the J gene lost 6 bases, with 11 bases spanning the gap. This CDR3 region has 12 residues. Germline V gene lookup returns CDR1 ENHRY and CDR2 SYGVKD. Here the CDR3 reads CAISFRQDGYTF. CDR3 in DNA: TGTGCCATCAGCTTCAGACAGGATGGCTACACCTTC.

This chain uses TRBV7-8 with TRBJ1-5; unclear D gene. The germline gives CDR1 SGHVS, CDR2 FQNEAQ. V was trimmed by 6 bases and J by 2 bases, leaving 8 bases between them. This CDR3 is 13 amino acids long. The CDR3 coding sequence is TGTGCCAGCAGTGACACCGGCAATCAGCCCCAGCATTTT. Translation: CASSDTGNQPQHF.

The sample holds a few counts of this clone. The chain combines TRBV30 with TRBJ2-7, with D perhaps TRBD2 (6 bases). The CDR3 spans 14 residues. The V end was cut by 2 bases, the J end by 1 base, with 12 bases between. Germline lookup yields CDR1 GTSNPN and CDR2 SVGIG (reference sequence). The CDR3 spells CAWSPQTRSYEQYF. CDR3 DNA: TGTGCCTGGAGTCCCCAGACTAGATCCTACGAGCAGTACTTC.

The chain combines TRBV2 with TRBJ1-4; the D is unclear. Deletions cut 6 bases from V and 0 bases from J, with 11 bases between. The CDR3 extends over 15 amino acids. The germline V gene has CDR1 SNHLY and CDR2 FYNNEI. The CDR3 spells CASRPRAATNEKLFF. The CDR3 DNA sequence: TGTGCCAGCAGACCCCGGGCTGCAACTAATGAAAAACTGTTTTTT.

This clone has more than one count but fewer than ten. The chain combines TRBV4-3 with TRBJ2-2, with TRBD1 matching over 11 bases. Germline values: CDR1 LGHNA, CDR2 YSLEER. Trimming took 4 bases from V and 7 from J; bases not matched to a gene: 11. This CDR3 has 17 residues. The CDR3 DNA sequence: TGCGCCAGCAGCCCCCAAGTGGGACAGGGGGAGGACGGGGAGCTGTTTTTT. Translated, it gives CASSPQVGQGEDGELFF.

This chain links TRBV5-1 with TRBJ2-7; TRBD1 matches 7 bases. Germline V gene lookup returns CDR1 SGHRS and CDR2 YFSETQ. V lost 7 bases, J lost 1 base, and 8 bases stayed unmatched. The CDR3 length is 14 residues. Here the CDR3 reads CASGDREGSYEQYF. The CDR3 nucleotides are TGCGCCAGCGGAGACAGGGAAGGGTCCTACGAGCAGTACTTC.

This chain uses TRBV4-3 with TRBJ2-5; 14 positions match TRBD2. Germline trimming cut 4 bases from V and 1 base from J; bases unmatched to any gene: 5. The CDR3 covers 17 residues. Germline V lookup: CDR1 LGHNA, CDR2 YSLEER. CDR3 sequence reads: CASSPTSGGAGQETQYF. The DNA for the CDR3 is TGCGCCAGCAGCCCGACTAGCGGGGGGGCCGGCCAAGAGACCCAGTACTTC.

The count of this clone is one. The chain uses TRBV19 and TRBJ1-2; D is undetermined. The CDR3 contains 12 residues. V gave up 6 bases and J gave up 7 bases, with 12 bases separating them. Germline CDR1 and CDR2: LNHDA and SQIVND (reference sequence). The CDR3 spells CASSTDPFGYTF. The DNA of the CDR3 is TGTGCCAGTAGCACAGATCCGTTTGGCTACACCTTC.

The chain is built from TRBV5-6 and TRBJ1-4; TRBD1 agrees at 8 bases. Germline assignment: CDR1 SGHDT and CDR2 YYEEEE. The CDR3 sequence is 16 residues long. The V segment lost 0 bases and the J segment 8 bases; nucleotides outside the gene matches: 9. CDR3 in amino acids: CASSLGTLNRGEKLFF. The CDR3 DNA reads TGTGCCAGCAGCTTGGGGACACTAAACAGGGGGGAAAAACTGTTTTTT.